This T cell receptor beta chain was obtained from a study of cytomegalovirus exposure and HLA in healthy donors. Study summary: Of all 400 or so donors who were genotyped, 75% to 90% belonged to the Caucasian-associated ancestry cluster. Study findings and constraints: Looking again later, the authors saw that most CMV-associated TCR beta chains seemed HLA-restricted. The authors later found TCR association rates varying by HLA locus, with DRB1 most and HLA-C fewest.

The PCR ran on 60 Vbeta and 13 Jbeta primers. Sequencing used immunoSEQ multiplex PCR; TCRdb keeps in-frame clones, though not all of them. The table records some 150,000 clones, approximately 70% of them present only once. Germline V gene data show CDR1 as MNHEY and CDR2 as SVGAGI. V was trimmed by 8 bases and J by 4 bases, leaving 11 bases between them. The CDR3 contains 12 residues. This clone was seen once. Antigen specificity is unknown. The chain employs TRBV6-5 and TRBJ1-2; tentatively, D is TRBD1 (5 bases). Sequencing was carried out using PBMCs. The TCR originated in a human donor in good health. The CDR3 reads CASAAGGYGYTF. CDR3 nucleotide sequence: TGTGCCAGCGCGGCGGGGGGCTATGGCTACACCTTC.